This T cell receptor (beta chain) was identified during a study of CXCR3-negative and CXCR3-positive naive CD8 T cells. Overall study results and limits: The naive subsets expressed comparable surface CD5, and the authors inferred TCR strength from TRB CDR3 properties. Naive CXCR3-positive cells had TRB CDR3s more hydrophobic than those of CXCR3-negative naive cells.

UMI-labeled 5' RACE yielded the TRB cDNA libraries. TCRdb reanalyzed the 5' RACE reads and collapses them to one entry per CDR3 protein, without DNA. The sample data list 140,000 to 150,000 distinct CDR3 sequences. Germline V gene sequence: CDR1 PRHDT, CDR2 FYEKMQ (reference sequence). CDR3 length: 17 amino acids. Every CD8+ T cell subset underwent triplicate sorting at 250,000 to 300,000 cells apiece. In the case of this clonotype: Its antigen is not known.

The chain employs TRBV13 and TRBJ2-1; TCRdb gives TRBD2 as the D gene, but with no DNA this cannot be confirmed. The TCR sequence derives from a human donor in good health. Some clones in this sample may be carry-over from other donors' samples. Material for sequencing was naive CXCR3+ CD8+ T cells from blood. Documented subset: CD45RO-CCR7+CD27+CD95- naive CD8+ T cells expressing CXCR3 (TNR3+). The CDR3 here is CASSPSRASGGKDEQFF.